This note documents a single T cell receptor (beta chain) sequence. This record comes from a study of blood T cell repertoires in COVID-19. Study in general: Sample material is recorded as cDNA or gDNA derived from T cells, B-cell-depleted T cells, or PBMCs.

Deletions cut 2 bases from V and 1 base from J, with 11 bases between. The CDR3 extends over 16 amino acids. Germline V gene sequence: CDR1 SGHVS, CDR2 FQNEAQ. In the original analysis: Cell counts per sample came from amplifying reference gene primers. The method was immunoSEQ multiplex PCR; TCRdb's version includes in-frame clones alone and lacks a portion of them. V, J and clone size are taken as reported in that table, and D and trimming were inferred from the DNA itself. The sample yields about 74,000 clones, about four fifths seen once. Sequencing was done on a sample of peripheral blood. The chain couples TRBV7-8 to TRBJ2-2; D unclear. The clonotype was recovered from a man in his 70s with acute or convalescent COVID-19. CDR3: CASSLSESGNTGELFF. In DNA, the CDR3 is TGTGCCAGCAGCTTATCGGAGTCGGGGAACACCGGGGAGCTGTTTTTT.